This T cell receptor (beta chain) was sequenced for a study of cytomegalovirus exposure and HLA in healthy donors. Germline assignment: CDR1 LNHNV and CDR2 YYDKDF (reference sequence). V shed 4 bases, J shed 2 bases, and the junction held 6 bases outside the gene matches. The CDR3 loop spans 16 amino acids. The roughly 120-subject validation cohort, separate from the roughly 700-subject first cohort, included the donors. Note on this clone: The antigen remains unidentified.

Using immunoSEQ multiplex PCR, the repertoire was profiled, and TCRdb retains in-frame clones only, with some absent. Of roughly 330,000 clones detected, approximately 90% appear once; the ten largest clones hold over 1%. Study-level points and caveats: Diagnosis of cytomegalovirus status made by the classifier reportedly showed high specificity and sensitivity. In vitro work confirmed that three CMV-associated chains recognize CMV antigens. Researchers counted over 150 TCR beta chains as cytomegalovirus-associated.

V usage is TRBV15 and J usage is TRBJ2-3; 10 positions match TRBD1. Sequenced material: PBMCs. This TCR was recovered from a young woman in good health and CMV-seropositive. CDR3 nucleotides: TGTGCCACCAGCAAACGACAGGGGGCAAACACAGATACGCAGTATTTT. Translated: CATSKRQGANTDTQYF.